These 13 T cell receptor beta chains came from one sample sequenced in a study of post-analysis software for immune sequencing data. Tagging with unique molecular identifiers was a feature of the TCR beta cDNA libraries. TCRdb called the PCR reads again in MiXCR, with one record for every CDR3 protein. The sample yields some 800,000 distinct CDR3 sequences, about 43% seen once. Overall study findings and caveats: There were roughly 5 TRBV segments more frequent in patients than controls, and TRBV5-6, TRBV5-1 and TRBV20-1 were among them.

These receptors' targets are unknown. The sample taken for sequencing was blood. These receptors came from a girl aged 10 to 17 with multiple sclerosis.

Only a few counts were recorded for this clonotype. The rearrangement joins TRBV12-3 or TRBV12-4 to TRBJ1-6; tentatively, D is TRBD1 (5 bases). The CDR3 has 15 amino acids. V lost 4 bases and J 0 bases, leaving 7 bases between the germline ends. In nucleotides, the CDR3 is TGTGCCAGCAGTTCAGGGAGCTCCTATAATTCACCCCTCCACTTT. Protein sequence: CASSSGSSYNSPLHF.

The CDR3 DNA reads TGCAGTGTTCGTGGGGGGGCTTCTAGTGGGAAGCAGTACTTC. Protein: CSVRGGASSGKQYF. The chain carries TRBV20-1 and TRBJ2-7, with D possibly TRBD2 on 7 matching bases. V shed 7 bases and J shed 8 bases, with 24 bases lying between them. CDR1 DFQATT and CDR2 SNEGSKA come from the germline V gene (reference sequence). The CDR3 loop spans 14 amino acids.

V gene TRBV20-1 combines with J gene TRBJ2-7, with 9 bases identical to TRBD1. The CDR3 loop spans 16 amino acids. Germline CDR1 reads DFQATT; CDR2 reads SNEGSKA (reference sequence). V dropped 0 bases and J dropped 9; count of bases not matched to a gene: 15. The CDR3 bases are TGCAGTGCTAGAGATGAGGGGGTTGACAGGGGGTGGGCGCAGTACTTC. Translating it yields CSARDEGVDRGWAQYF.

The rearrangement joins TRBV20-1 to TRBJ1-2; D perhaps matches TRBD1 (5 bases). The germline V gene encodes CDR1 DFQATT and CDR2 SNEGSKA (reference sequence). V was cut by 6 bases and J by 0 bases, with 11 bases left in between. CDR3 length equals 13 residues. The chain's CDR3 is CSARDVANYGYTF. The CDR3 DNA is TGCAGTGCCAGGGACGTAGCTAACTATGGCTACACCTTC.

The chain is built from TRBV12-3 or TRBV12-4 and TRBJ2-7, with D perhaps matching TRBD1 (6 bases). The CDR3 sequence is 13 residues long. The V gene lost 6 bases and the J gene lost 7 bases, with 16 bases spanning the gap. CDR3 nucleotides: TGTGCCAGCAGGTCAAACAGGGTTGGAGAGCAGTACTTC. It codes for CASRSNRVGEQYF.

Details on this clonotype: The germline gene is not matched at one end of the junction; a read error may be the cause. V and J are TRBV6-1 and TRBJ2-1; TRBD2 matches at 9 bases. CDR3 length equals 14 residues. CDR1 is MNHNS, CDR2 SASEGT, per germline. The CDR3 loop reads CATQTSGSHNEQFF. The CDR3 region has the DNA TGTGCCACCCAGACTAGCGGCTCCCACAATGAACAGTTCTTC.

This chain uses TRBV4-3 with TRBJ2-1, with a tentative D call TRBD2 (5 bases). Per the germline V gene, CDR1 is LGHNA and CDR2 is YSLEER. V lost 2 bases to trimming and J lost 4 bases, with 15 bases between them. This CDR3 spans 16 amino acids. DNA for the CDR3: TGCGCCAGCAGCCAATTTGGGCTAGCCCCATACAATGAGCAGTTCTTC. It specifies CASSQFGLAPYNEQFF.

The chain is built from TRBV6-1 and TRBJ2-1; D is ambiguous. Germline assignment: CDR1 MNHNS and CDR2 SASEGT. The length of the CDR3 is 14 residues. V was cut by 3 bases and J by 7 bases, with 13 bases left in between. The CDR3: CASSESGLWNEQFF. For the CDR3, the DNA is TGTGCCAGCAGTGAGTCCGGGCTTTGGAATGAGCAGTTCTTC.

The rearrangement uses TRBV12-3 or TRBV12-4 and TRBJ2-3; D remains ambiguous. The CDR3 has 17 residues. Trimming shortened V by 6 bases and J by 2 bases, and 21 bases separated the two germline ends. CDR3 coding DNA: TGTGCCAGCAGCCCCGACTTGGCCCGCTCGTACACAGATACGCAGTATTTT. It encodes CASSPDLARSYTDTQYF.

This clonotype was counted between two and nine times. The chain couples TRBV6-6 to TRBJ2-1; 8 bases agree with TRBD2. V shed 6 bases, J shed 7 bases, and the junction held 11 bases outside the gene matches. This CDR3 has 15 amino acids. Germline CDR1 MNHNY, CDR2 SVGAGI (reference sequence). The CDR3 region has the DNA TGTGCCAGCAGGAGGACTAGCCGATCTTTTAATGAGCAGTTCTTC. It is translated as CASRRTSRSFNEQFF.

This clonotype was detected only a few times. V usage is TRBV29-1 and J usage is TRBJ2-1, with D perhaps TRBD2 (7 bases). Deletions cut 6 bases from V and 6 bases from J, with 18 bases between. The CDR3 spans 14 residues. The germline CDR1 and CDR2 sequences are SQVTM and ANQGSEA. The CDR3 DNA is TGCAGCGTCCTAAGGGGGGAGGGGCTCAATGAGCAGTTCTTC. Amino acids: CSVLRGEGLNEQFF.

The V call is TRBV4-1, the J call TRBJ2-3, with D hard to call. V gave up 1 base and J gave up 8 bases, with 10 bases separating them. Germline CDR1 reads MGHRA; CDR2 reads YSYEKL. CDR3 length: 13 residues. The CDR3 region is CASSQATGGTQYF. In DNA form, the CDR3 reads TGCGCCAGCAGCCAAGCAACGGGTGGTACGCAGTATTTT.

This clonotype was recorded only once. This chain links TRBV5-6 with TRBJ2-7, with 11 bases identical to TRBD2. The J call is doubtful: the DNA matches TRBJ2-5 better. Germline CDR1 reads SGHDT; CDR2 reads YYEEEE. This CDR3 region has 16 residues. The CDR3 DNA reads TGTGCCAGCAGCTTTGTTACTAGCGGGAGAGGGGAGACCCAGTACTTC. It is translated as CASSFVTSGRGETQYF.